The sequence of this TCR beta chain was determined in a study of T cells in Graves' hyperthyroidism and ophthalmopathy. Looking at the study overall: Any treatment followed the collection of peripheral blood at initial diagnosis.

V dropped 4 bases and J dropped 7; count of bases not matched to a gene: 10. This CDR3 has 14 residues. RNA transcripts provided the source from which TCR beta CDR3 regions were amplified. First-round RT-PCR targeting the TCR CDR3 was performed with the HTBI primer set. TCRdb re-called the multiplex PCR reads through MiXCR, storing one row per CDR3 protein. In the table there are about 350,000 distinct CDR3 sequences, less than 20% of which are singletons. This clonotype was counted many times. The TCR originated in a woman in her thirties or forties with Graves' ophthalmopathy. Sequences were obtained from blood. The chain employs TRBV12-3 or TRBV12-4 and TRBJ2-7; 7 bases agree with TRBD2. The CDR3, as DNA: TGTGCCAGCAGTTCAGGGAACCGGGGAGGGGAGCAGTACTTC. This translates into CASSSGNRGGEQYF.